This T cell receptor beta chain was sequenced for a study of identifying expanded T cells in peripheral blood. The CDR3 totals 14 residues. CDR1 MNHEY and CDR2 SVGAGI come from the germline V gene. V was trimmed by 2 bases and J by 1 base, leaving 8 bases between them. Healthy donors had no documented immune events, such as infections, while sampled. The protocol was immunoSEQ multiplex PCR, while the TCRdb copy is restricted to in-frame clones and leaves out a portion. Of around 90,000 clones listed, 88% were seen once; the top ten hold 3% to 4%. The genes are TRBV6-5 and TRBJ1-2; D is ambiguous. The sample consisted of blood. The receptor was derived from a person aged 18-70 years in good health. The DNA for the CDR3 is TGTGCCAGCAGTTACAAGGGTGGTAACTATGGCTACACCTTC. It is translated as CASSYKGGNYGYTF.